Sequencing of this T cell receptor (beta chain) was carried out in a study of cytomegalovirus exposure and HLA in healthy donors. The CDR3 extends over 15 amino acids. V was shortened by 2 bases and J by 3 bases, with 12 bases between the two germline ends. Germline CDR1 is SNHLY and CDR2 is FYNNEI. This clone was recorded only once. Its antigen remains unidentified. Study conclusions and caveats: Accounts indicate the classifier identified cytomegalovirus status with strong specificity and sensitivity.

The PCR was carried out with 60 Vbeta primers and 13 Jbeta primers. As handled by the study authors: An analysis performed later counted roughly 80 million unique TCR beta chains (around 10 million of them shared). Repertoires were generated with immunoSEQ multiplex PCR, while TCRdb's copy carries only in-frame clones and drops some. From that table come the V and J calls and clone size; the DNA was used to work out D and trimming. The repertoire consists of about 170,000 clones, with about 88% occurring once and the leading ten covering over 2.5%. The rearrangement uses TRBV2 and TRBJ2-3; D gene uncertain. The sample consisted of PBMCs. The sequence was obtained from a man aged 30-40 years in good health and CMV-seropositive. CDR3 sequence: CASSEQATGTDTQYF. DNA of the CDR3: TGTGCCAGCAGTGAACAGGCCACCGGAACAGATACGCAGTATTTT.